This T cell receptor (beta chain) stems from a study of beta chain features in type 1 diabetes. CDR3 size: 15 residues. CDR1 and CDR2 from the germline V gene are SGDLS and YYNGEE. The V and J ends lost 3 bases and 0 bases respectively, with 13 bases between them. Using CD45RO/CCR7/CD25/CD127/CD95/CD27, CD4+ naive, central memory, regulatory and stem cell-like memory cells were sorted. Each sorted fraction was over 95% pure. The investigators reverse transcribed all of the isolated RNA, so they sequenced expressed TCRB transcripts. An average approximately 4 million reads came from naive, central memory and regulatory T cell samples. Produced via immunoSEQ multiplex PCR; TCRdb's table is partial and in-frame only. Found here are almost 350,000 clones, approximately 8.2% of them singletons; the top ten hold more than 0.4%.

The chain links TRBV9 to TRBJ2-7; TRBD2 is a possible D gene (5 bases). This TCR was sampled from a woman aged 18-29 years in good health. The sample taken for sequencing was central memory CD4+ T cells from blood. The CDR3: CASSERAVSSYEQYF. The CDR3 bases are TGTGCCAGCAGCGAGAGGGCGGTGAGCTCCTACGAGCAGTACTTC.